This T cell receptor (beta chain) was sequenced during a study of blood T cell repertoires in COVID-19. Clones were read by immunoSEQ multiplex PCR, and TCRdb kept only the in-frame ones, dropping some. The repertoire has 30,000 to 40,000 clones, 90% of them found once; the top ten carry 25%. The receptor was derived from a man between 60 and 70 years old with active or convalescent COVID-19. Material: peripheral blood.

CDR3 in amino acids: CASSLTGSYNEQFF. CDR3 bases: TGCGCCAGCAGCTTAACAGGGTCATACAATGAGCAGTTCTTC. The V and J genes are TRBV5-1 and TRBJ2-1, with D possibly matching TRBD1 (6 bases). V was pared by 2 bases and J by 4 bases, with 10 bases between. Germline CDR1 SGHRS, CDR2 YFSETQ. The CDR3 totals 14 residues. Combining the CDR3 with reference TRBV5-1 and TRBJ2-1 gives the whole variable domain KAGVTQTPRYLIKTRGQQVTLSCSPISGHRSVSWYQQTPGQGLQFLFEYFSETQRNKGNFPGRFSGRQFSNSRSEMNVSTLELGDSALYLCASSLTGSYNEQFFGPGTRLTVL.